A selection of T cell receptor beta chains follows, all from one sample in a study of metastatic and nonmetastatic thyroid tumors. TCRdb reanalyzed the PCR reads via MiXCR. The sample yields about 40,000 clones, about 16% seen once. The source material was blood. The origin of the receptors is a female donor with papillary thyroid cancer or a benign thyroid nodule (not recorded which). Some clones in this sample may be carry-over from other donors' samples. CDR3s include the opening cysteine and the closing phenylalanine or tryptophan. D genes are given only for firm matches. Clone sizes are given selectively: once, few, many, or a class where the clone is expanded.

DNA: TGTGCCTTGACAGGGTCCTATAATTCACCCCTCCACTTT
CDR3: CALTGSYNSPLHF
V: TRBV30
D: TRBD1
size: many
J: TRBJ1-6

DNA: TGTGCCAGCAGCCCCGGGACTAGCAGGGGGAACACCGGGGAGCTGTTTTTT
CDR3: CASSPGTSRGNTGELFF
V: TRBV28
D: TRBD2
size: NA
J: TRBJ2-2

DNA: TGCAGTGCTCCTCCTAGCGGGAGTTTAACCGGGGAGCTGTTTTTT
CDR3: CSAPPSGSLTGELFF
V: TRBV20-1
D: TRBD2
size: many
J: TRBJ2-2

DNA: TGTGCCTGGCCCGGGACATCTGGAAACACCATATATTTT
CDR3: CAWPGTSGNTIYF
V: TRBV30
D: NA
size: many
J: TRBJ1-3

DNA: TGCAGTGCTAGAGTAGGACAAGAATACTTC
CDR3: CSARVGQEYF
V: TRBV20-1
D: NA
size: many
J: TRBJ2-5

DNA: TGTGCCAGCAGCCCGTCCACTGAAGCTTTCTTT
CDR3: CASSPSTEAFF
V: TRBV7-8
D: NA
size: many
J: TRBJ1-1

DNA: TGCAGTGCTCCGACTAGCGGGATCTATTCTGGGGCCAACGTCCTGACTTTC
CDR3: CSAPTSGIYSGANVLTF
V: TRBV20-1
D: TRBD2
size: many
J: TRBJ2-6

DNA: TGTGCCAACGCCATGGGAGGCACTGGAAACACCATATATTTT
CDR3: CANAMGGTGNTIYF
V: TRBV6-1
D: NA
size: few
J: TRBJ1-3

DNA: TGTGCCAGCAGCGCAGACGAGCCAGATACGCAGTATTTT
CDR3: CASSADEPDTQYF
V: TRBV9
D: NA
size: many
J: TRBJ2-3

DNA: TGCAGTGCTAGAGATGACGTACAGGGTCTGATTCGTGGCTACACCTTC
CDR3: CSARDDVQGLIRGYTF
V: TRBV20-1
D: NA
size: many
J: TRBJ1-2

DNA: TGTGCTAGTGGTCCCTCCTTGACGGGGGAATGGACTGAAGCTTTCTTT
CDR3: CASGPSLTGEWTEAFF
V: TRBV12-5
D: NA
size: many
J: TRBJ1-1

DNA: TGTGCCAGCAGCTTAGGAGGCACTCAGAATCAGCCCCAGCATTTT
CDR3: CASSLGGTQNQPQHF
V: TRBV7-9
D: NA
size: many
J: TRBJ1-5

DNA: TGTGCCAGCAGCCTACAGGGACCCGGGGAGCTGTTTTTT
CDR3: CASSLQGPGELFF
V: TRBV12-3/TRBV12-4
D: NA
size: many
J: TRBJ2-2

DNA: TGTGCCAGCAGTCTACAGGGCCCCAACGAGCAGTACTTC
CDR3: CASSLQGPNEQYF
V: TRBV6-1
D: NA
size: many
J: TRBJ2-7

DNA: TGTGCCAGCAGCTTAGACAGGGGTTTTGGCTACGAGCAGTACTTC
CDR3: CASSLDRGFGYEQYF
V: TRBV11-2
D: NA
size: many
J: TRBJ2-7

DNA: TGCGCCAGTGGAGGGACAGGGGCTAATGAAAAACTGTTTTTT
CDR3: CASGGTGANEKLFF
V: TRBV5-1
D: TRBD1
size: many
J: TRBJ1-4